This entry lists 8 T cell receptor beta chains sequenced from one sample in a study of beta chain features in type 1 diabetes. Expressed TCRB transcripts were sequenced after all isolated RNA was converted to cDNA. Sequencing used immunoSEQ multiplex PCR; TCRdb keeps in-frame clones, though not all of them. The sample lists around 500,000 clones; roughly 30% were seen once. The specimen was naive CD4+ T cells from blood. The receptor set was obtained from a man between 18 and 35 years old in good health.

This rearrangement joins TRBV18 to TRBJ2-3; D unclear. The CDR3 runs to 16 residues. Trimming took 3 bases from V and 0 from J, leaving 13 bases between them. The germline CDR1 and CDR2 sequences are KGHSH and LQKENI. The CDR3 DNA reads TGTGCCAGCTCACCGACCTTGGGAACTAGCACAGATACGCAGTATTTT. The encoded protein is CASSPTLGTSTDTQYF.

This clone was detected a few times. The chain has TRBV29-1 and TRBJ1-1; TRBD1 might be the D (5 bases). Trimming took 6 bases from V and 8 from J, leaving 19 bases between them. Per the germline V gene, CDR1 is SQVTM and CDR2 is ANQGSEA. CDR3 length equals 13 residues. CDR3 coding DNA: TGCAGCGTCTTGGGACGTCTCACGAGGGAAGCTTTCTTT. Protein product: CSVLGRLTREAFF.

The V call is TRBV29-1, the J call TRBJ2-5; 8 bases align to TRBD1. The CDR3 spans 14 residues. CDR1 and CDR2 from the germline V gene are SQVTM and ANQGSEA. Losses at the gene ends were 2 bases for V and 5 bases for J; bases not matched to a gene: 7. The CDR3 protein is CSVELGRGHETQYF. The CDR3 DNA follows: TGCAGCGTTGAACTAGGCAGGGGGCATGAGACCCAGTACTTC.

CDR3 sequence reads: CAWSVGRQGTYEQYF. The CDR3 DNA is TGTGCCTGGAGTGTTGGGAGGCAAGGCACCTACGAGCAGTACTTC. J is TRBJ2-7 and V is TRBV30, with D possibly being TRBD2 (6 bases). Trimming pared 0 bases from V and 2 bases from J, leaving 14 bases between. This CDR3 is 15 amino acids long. CDR1 and CDR2 (germline): GTSNPN, SVGIG (reference sequence).

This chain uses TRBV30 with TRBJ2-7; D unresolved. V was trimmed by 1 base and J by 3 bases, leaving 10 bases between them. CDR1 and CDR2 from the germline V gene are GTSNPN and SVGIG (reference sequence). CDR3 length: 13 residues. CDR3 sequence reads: CAWSGQSSYEQYF. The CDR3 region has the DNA TGTGCCTGGAGTGGGCAGAGCAGCTACGAGCAGTACTTC.

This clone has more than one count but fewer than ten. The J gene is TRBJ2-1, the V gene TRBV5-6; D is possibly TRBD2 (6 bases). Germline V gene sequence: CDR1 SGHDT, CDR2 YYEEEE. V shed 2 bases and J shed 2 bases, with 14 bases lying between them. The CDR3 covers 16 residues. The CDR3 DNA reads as TGTGCCAGCAGCTTAACTCTAGCGATGCCCTACAATGAGCAGTTCTTC. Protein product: CASSLTLAMPYNEQFF.

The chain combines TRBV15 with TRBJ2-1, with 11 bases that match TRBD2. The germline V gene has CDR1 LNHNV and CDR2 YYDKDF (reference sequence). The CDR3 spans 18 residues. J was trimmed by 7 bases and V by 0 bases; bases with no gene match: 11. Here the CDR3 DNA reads TGTGCCACCAGCAGAGATCTCCTACTAGCGGGAGAAGGGAATGAGCAGTTCTTC. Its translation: CATSRDLLLAGEGNEQFF.

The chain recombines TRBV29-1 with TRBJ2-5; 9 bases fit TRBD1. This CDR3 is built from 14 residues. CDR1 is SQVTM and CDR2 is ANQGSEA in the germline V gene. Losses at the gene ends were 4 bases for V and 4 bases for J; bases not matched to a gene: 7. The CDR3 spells CSVGTGVDPETQYF. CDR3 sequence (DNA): TGCAGCGTTGGGACAGGGGTGGACCCAGAGACCCAGTACTTC.